This T cell receptor (beta chain) stems from a study of T cell responses to AZD1222 COVID-19 vaccine. This clone was observed a single time. Assay: immunoSEQ multiplex PCR; the TCRdb copy retains only in-frame clones and omits some. The sample yields over 75,000 clones, 75% to 90% seen once. The CDR3 is made up of 9 amino acids. The V and J ends lost 7 bases and 7 bases respectively, with 7 bases between them. Germline V gives CDR1 DFQATT, CDR2 SNEGSKA (reference sequence). The source material was peripheral blood, sampled 28 days after the second AZD1222 dose. This sequence joins TRBV20-1 and TRBJ1-2; D gene uncertain. The source of this sequence is an adult who received the AZD1222 COVID-19 vaccine. CDR3 coding DNA: TGCAGTGGCATCGGTGGCTACACCTTC. This codes for CSGIGGYTF.